The entry below gives a single T cell receptor (beta chain) sequence along with its context. What it recognizes is unknown. The sample belongs to a study of molecular identifiers for immune sequencing clone quantification. Study-level points and caveats: It was shown that clones above 20 RNA copies held over 98% of effector molecules, but under 1% in naive cells. Should identical TCR molecules share a barcode, the sizes of highly expanded clones could be underestimated.

V was pared by 1 base and J by 2 bases, with 11 bases of the junction left unmatched. There are 19 residues in the CDR3. For bulk TCR libraries, previously described methods and listed TCR primers were used. TCRdb re-called the PCR reads with MiXCR, one entry per CDR3 protein. The sample has over 50,000 distinct CDR3 sequences; around 33% are singletons. Naive CD8 libraries used about 20,000 to 1,000,000 sorted cells and 10%, 30% or 50% RNA. The chain carries TRBV12-3 or TRBV12-4 and TRBJ1-5, with TRBD1 matching 10 bases. Sequenced input: naive CD8+ T cells from blood, with Jurkat cell RNA spiked in. Subset denoted: FACS-sorted CD8+CD4-CCR7+CD45RA+ naive T cells. This clonotype was obtained from a human donor in good health. Some libraries in this study had Jurkat cell RNA spiked in. The CDR3 bases are TGTGCCAGCAGTTTAGGGGCGGGACAGGGGATTTTCGGCAATCAGCCCCAGCATTTT. Translating gives CASSLGAGQGIFGNQPQHF.